A selection of T cell receptor beta chains follows, all from one sample in a study of T cell responses to AZD1222 COVID-19 vaccine. Sequenced by immunoSEQ multiplex PCR; TCRdb stores in-frame clones only, minus some. The sample lists roughly 100,000 clones, roughly 88% occurring once. Sequencing was performed on peripheral blood, taken 28 days after the second AZD1222 dose. The receptors shown here come from an adult who received the AZD1222 COVID-19 vaccine. Both conserved end residues are part of each CDR3. D genes are given only for firm matches. Clone size is given for some rows only: seen once, a few or many times, or a class if the clone is expanded.

V gene,J gene,D gene,clone size,CDR3 protein,CDR3 DNA
TRBV6-2/TRBV6-3,TRBJ2-2,NA,NA,CASSRYTNTGELFF,TGTGCCAGCAGTAGGTACACGAACACCGGGGAGCTGTTTTTT
TRBV9,TRBJ1-2,NA,NA,CASSPRRDRYGYTF,TGTGCCAGCAGCCCTCGTAGGGACCGATATGGCTACACCTTC
TRBV18,TRBJ2-7,NA,NA,CASSFQDEQYF,TGTGCCAGCTCTTTCCAGGACGAGCAGTACTTC
TRBV19,TRBJ2-7,NA,NA,CASSPDSPGSYEQYF,TGTGCCAGTAGTCCCGACAGTCCGGGGTCCTACGAGCAGTACTTC
TRBV5-4,TRBJ2-1,TRBD2,NA,CASSSRLAQINEQFF,TGTGCCAGCAGCTCAAGACTAGCGCAAATAAATGAGCAGTTCTTC
TRBV7-8,TRBJ1-2,NA,few,CASSLEARGHYGYTF,TGTGCCAGCAGCTTAGAGGCTCGCGGGCACTATGGCTACACCTTC
TRBV7-3,TRBJ2-1,NA,NA,CASSLSGQGTYNEQFF,TGTGCCAGCAGCTTAAGTGGCCAGGGGACCTACAATGAGCAGTTCTTC
TRBV7-2,TRBJ2-5,NA,NA,CASSGTNQGETQYF,TGTGCCAGCAGCGGGACGAACCAGGGTGAGACCCAGTACTTC
TRBV6-2/TRBV6-3,TRBJ2-1,NA,NA,CASSYLQRNEQFF,TGTGCCAGCAGTTACCTACAGAGGAATGAGCAGTTCTTC
TRBV7-2,TRBJ2-2,NA,NA,CASSATQGTPEKLFF,TGTGCCAGCAGCGCGACACAGGGGACTCCGGAGAAGCTGTTTTTT
TRBV7-9,TRBJ1-2,NA,once,CASSFGSNYGYTF,TGTGCCAGCAGCTTTGGCAGTAACTATGGCTACACCTTC
TRBV28,TRBJ2-4,NA,NA,CASTAGDWAKNIQYF,TGTGCCAGCACCGCCGGTGACTGGGCCAAAAACATTCAGTACTTC
TRBV29-1,TRBJ1-1,NA,NA,CSVEELNTEAFF,TGCAGCGTTGAAGAACTGAACACTGAAGCTTTCTTT
TRBV19,TRBJ1-1,NA,NA,CASSSPGPNTEAFF,TGTGCCAGTAGTTCGCCGGGCCCGAACACTGAAGCTTTCTTT
TRBV27,TRBJ1-2,TRBD1,NA,CASSPPDRVGYGYTF,TGTGCCAGCAGTCCCCCGGACAGGGTCGGCTATGGCTACACCTTC
TRBV5-1,TRBJ1-5,TRBD1,NA,CASSFGDRDYQPQHF,TGCGCCAGCAGCTTCGGGGACAGGGATTATCAGCCCCAGCATTTT
TRBV28,TRBJ1-5,NA,NA,CAIEGRNQPQHF,TGTGCCATCGAGGGTCGCAATCAGCCCCAGCATTTT
TRBV5-1,TRBJ2-7,NA,NA,CASSSEQYF,TGCGCCAGCAGTTCCGAGCAGTACTTC
TRBV6-4,TRBJ2-1,NA,few,CASSDREGEQFF,TGTGCCAGCAGTGACCGTGAGGGTGAGCAGTTCTTC
TRBV7-2,TRBJ1-3,NA,NA,CASSAAGWGSGNTIYF,TGTGCCAGCAGCGCAGCCGGGTGGGGGTCAGGAAACACCATATATTTT
TRBV7-2,TRBJ1-2,NA,NA,CASNLESVYGGYTF,TGTGCCAGCAACTTGGAGTCCGTCTATGGCGGCTACACCTTC
TRBV5-1,TRBJ2-7,NA,NA,CASRASPDSYEQYF,TGCGCCAGCAGGGCAAGCCCCGACTCCTACGAGCAGTACTTC
TRBV6-5,TRBJ2-5,TRBD2,once,CASRTGTSGTQYF,TGTGCCAGCAGGACCGGGACTAGTGGGACCCAGTACTTC
TRBV19,TRBJ2-2,TRBD2,few,CASSFWGLAGNTGELFF,TGTGCCAGTAGTTTCTGGGGACTAGCGGGAAACACCGGGGAGCTGTTTTTT
TRBV19,TRBJ1-5,NA,NA,CASSISAWVSNQPQHF,TGTGCCAGTAGTATTTCGGCATGGGTTAGCAATCAGCCCCAGCATTTT
TRBV4-2,TRBJ2-3,NA,NA,CASSLNRVSTDTQYF,TGTGCCAGCAGTCTCAACAGGGTTAGCACAGATACGCAGTATTTT
TRBV6-4,TRBJ2-1,NA,NA,CASSEGTAGSNEQFF,TGTGCCAGCAGTGAGGGGACAGCCGGGAGCAATGAGCAGTTCTTC
TRBV7-3,TRBJ2-2,NA,NA,CASSLSGPVDTGELFF,TGTGCCAGCAGCTTATCGGGGCCGGTTGACACCGGGGAGCTGTTTTTT
TRBV7-2,TRBJ1-1,NA,NA,CASSLTPNTEAFF,TGTGCCAGCAGCTTAACACCGAACACTGAAGCTTTCTTT
TRBV30,TRBJ1-6,NA,NA,CAWSETGRAALHF,TGTGCCTGGAGTGAAACAGGGAGGGCAGCCCTCCACTTT
TRBV18,TRBJ1-4,TRBD1,once,CASSSDREGANEKLFF,TGTGCCAGCTCATCGGACAGGGAGGGGGCTAATGAAAAACTGTTTTTT
TRBV29-1,TRBJ2-7,TRBD2,many,CSARTSGTYEQYF,TGCAGCGCTCGGACTAGCGGAACCTACGAGCAGTACTTC
TRBV5-1,TRBJ1-1,NA,NA,CASSTGSEAFF,TGCGCCAGCAGTACGGGGTCTGAAGCTTTCTTT
TRBV3-1/TRBV3-2,TRBJ2-5,NA,NA,CASSAQGRGRETQYF,TGTGCCAGCAGCGCACAGGGGAGGGGAAGAGAGACCCAGTACTTC
TRBV24-1,TRBJ2-5,NA,NA,CATSDSAAQETQYF,TGTGCCACCAGTGATTCAGCAGCACAAGAGACCCAGTACTTC
TRBV29-1,TRBJ2-7,NA,NA,CSVSAQGVYEQYF,TGCAGCGTTTCGGCTCAGGGTGTCTACGAGCAGTACTTC
TRBV15,TRBJ1-1,NA,NA,CATRGVGRGTEAFF,TGTGCCACCAGGGGGGTTGGGCGGGGCACTGAAGCTTTCTTT
TRBV6-5,TRBJ2-4,TRBD2,once,CASRLAGGPIDIQYF,TGTGCCAGCAGGCTAGCGGGGGGGCCGATAGACATTCAGTACTTC
TRBV29-1,TRBJ1-1,NA,NA,CSVNTGMGTEAFF,TGCAGCGTCAACACAGGGATGGGCACTGAAGCTTTCTTT
TRBV9,TRBJ1-2,NA,NA,CASSVQVSWGYTF,TGTGCCAGCAGCGTACAGGTATCGTGGGGCTACACCTTC
TRBV5-6,TRBJ1-6,NA,NA,CASRGQYLNSPLHF,TGTGCCAGCAGGGGGCAATACCTTAATTCACCCCTCCACTTT
TRBV19,TRBJ1-6,TRBD1,NA,CASILGQPNSPLHF,TGTGCCAGTATTCTGGGACAGCCAAATTCACCCCTCCACTTT
TRBV4-1,TRBJ2-2,TRBD1,NA,CASSLGGQGNGELFF,TGCGCCAGCAGCCTGGGGGGACAGGGGAACGGGGAGCTGTTTTTT
TRBV7-9,TRBJ1-1,NA,NA,CASSFTVNTEAFF,TGTGCCAGCAGCTTTACAGTCAACACTGAAGCTTTCTTT
TRBV9,TRBJ2-7,NA,NA,CASSVGQTYEQYF,TGTGCCAGCAGCGTCGGACAGACCTACGAGCAGTACTTC